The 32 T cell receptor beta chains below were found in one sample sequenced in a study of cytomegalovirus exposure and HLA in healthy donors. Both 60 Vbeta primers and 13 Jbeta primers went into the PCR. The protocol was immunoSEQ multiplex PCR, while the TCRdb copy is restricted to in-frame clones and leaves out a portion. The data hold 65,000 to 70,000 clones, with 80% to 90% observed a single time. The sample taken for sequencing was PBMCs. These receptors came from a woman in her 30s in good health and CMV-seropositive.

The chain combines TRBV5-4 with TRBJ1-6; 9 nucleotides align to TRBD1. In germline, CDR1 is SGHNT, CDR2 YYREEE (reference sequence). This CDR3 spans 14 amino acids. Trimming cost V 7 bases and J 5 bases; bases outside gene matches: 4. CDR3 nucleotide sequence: TGTGCCAGCCGAAGGACAGGGGATAATTCACCCCTCCACTTT. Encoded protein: CASRRTGDNSPLHF.

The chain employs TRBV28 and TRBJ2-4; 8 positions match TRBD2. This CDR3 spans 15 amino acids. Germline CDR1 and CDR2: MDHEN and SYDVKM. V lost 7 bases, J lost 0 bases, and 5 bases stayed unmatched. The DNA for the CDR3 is TGTGCCAGCACACCGGGGGGGGGAGCCAAAAACATTCAGTACTTC. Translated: CASTPGGGAKNIQYF. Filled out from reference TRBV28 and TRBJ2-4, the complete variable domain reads DVKVTQSSRYLVKRTGEKVFLECVQDMDHENMFWYRQDPGLGLRLIYFSYDVKMKEKGDIPEGYSVSREKKERFSLILESASTNQTSMYLCASTPGGGAKNIQYFGAGTRLSVL.

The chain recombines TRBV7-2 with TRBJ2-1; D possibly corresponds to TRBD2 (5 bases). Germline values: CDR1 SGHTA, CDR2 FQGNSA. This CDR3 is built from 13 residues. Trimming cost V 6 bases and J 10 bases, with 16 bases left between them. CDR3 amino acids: CASSPSRSVEQFF. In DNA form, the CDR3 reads TGTGCCAGCAGTCCGTCTCGTAGCGTGGAGCAGTTCTTC.

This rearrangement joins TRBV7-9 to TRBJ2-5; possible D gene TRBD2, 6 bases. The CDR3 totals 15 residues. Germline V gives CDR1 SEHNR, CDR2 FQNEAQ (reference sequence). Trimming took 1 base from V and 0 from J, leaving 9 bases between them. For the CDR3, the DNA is TGTGCCAGCAGCTTAGTACTAGCAGACCAAGAGACCCAGTACTTC. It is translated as CASSLVLADQETQYF.

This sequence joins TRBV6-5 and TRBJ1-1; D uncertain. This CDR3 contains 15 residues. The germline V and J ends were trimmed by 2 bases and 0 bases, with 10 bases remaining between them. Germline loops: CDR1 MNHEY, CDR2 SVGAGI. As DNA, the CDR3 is TGTGCCAGCAGTTACAGCGTCAACCTGAACACTGAAGCTTTCTTT. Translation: CASSYSVNLNTEAFF.

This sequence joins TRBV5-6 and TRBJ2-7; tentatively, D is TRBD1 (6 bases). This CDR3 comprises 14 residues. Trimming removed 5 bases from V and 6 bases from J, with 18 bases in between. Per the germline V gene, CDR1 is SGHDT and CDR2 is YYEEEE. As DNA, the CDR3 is TGTGCCAGCAGTGACCAGGGGCCCGTTCGCGAGCAGTACTTC. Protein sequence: CASSDQGPVREQYF.

CDR3 DNA: TGTGCCATCAGCGGGAAAGTCCCTTCCACAGATACGCAGTATTTT. Its protein is CAISGKVPSTDTQYF. The rearrangement joins TRBV10-3 to TRBJ2-3; tentatively, D is TRBD2 (5 bases). V lost 6 bases, J lost 2 bases, and 15 bases lay in between. The CDR3 totals 15 residues. Germline V gene lookup returns CDR1 ENHRY and CDR2 SYGVKD.

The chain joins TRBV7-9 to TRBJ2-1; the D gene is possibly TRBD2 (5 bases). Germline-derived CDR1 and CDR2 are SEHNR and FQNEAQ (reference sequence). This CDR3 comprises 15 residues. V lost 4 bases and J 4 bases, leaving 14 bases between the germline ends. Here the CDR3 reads CASSSSVDSYNEQFF. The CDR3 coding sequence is TGTGCCAGCAGCTCATCGGTGGACTCATACAATGAGCAGTTCTTC.

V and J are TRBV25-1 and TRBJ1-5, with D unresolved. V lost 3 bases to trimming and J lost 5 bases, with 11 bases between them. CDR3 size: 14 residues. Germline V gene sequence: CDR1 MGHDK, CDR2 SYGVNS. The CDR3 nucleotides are TGTGCCAGCAGTGATGGAGGGCCCCATCAGCCCCAGCATTTT. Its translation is CASSDGGPHQPQHF.

CDR3 loop: CASSPQQGEKAFF. The DNA of the CDR3 is TGTGCCAGCAGCCCTCAACAGGGGGAGAAGGCTTTCTTT. V gene TRBV7-6 combines with J gene TRBJ1-1; the match to TRBD1 covers 8 bases. This CDR3 contains 13 residues. Germline lookup yields CDR1 SGHVS and CDR2 FNYEAQ. Trimming took 5 bases from V and 11 from J; bases not matched to a gene: 10.

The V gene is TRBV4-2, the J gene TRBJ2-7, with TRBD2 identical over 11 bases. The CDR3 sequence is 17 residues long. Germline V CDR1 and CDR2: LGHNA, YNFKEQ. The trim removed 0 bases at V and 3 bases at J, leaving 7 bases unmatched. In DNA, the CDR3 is TGTGCCAGCAGCCAAGATACCTCGACTAGCGGGAACTACGAGCAGTACTTC. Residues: CASSQDTSTSGNYEQYF.

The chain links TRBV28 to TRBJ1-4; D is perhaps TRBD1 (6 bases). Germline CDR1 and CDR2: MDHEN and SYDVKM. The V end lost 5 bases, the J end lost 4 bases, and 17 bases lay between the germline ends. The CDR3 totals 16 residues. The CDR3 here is CASSTEDSQINEKLFF. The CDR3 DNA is TGTGCCAGCAGTACCGAGGACAGCCAAATTAATGAAAAACTGTTTTTT.

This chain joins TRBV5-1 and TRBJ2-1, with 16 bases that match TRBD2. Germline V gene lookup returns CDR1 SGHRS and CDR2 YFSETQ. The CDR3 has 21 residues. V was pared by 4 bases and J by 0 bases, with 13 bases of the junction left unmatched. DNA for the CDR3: TGCGCCAGCAGCGTGTCTCCGGGACTAGCGGGAGGGCCAAGCTCCTACAATGAGCAGTTCTTC. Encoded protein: CASSVSPGLAGGPSSYNEQFF.

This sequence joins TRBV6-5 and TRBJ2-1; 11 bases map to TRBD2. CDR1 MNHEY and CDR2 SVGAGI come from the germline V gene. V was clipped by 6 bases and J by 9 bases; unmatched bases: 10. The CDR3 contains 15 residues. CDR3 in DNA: TGTGCCAGCAGGTACGCCGGGACTAGCGGTTTTGAGCAGTTCTTC. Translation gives CASRYAGTSGFEQFF.

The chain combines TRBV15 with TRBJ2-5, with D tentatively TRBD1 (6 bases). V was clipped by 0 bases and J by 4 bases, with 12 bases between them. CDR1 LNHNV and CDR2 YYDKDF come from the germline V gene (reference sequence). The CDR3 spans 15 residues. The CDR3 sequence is CATSRDRGLGETQYF. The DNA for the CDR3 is TGTGCCACCAGCAGAGATAGGGGGTTGGGAGAGACCCAGTACTTC.

The DNA for the CDR3 is TGTGCCAGCAGCTCCCCGACGGGGTACTCTGGAAACACCATATATTTT. Amino acid sequence: CASSSPTGYSGNTIYF. This rearrangement joins TRBV5-6 to TRBJ1-3; D is ambiguous. V dropped 3 bases and J dropped 0 bases, with 13 bases sitting between them. CDR3 length equals 16 residues. From germline, CDR1 is SGHDT and CDR2 YYEEEE.

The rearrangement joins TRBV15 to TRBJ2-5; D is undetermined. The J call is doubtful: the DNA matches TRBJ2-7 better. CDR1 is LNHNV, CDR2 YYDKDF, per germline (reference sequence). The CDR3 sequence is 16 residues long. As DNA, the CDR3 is TGTGCCACCAGCAGAGACGCGCTCCGAAGCTCCTACGAGCAGTACTTC. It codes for CATSRDALRSSYEQYF.

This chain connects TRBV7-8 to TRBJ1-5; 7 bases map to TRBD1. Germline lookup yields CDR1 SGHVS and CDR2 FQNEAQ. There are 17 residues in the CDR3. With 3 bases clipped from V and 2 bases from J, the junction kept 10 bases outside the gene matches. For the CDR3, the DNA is TGTGCCAGCAGCTTTGGATGGGGGCAGGGGGGCAATCAGCCCCAGCATTTT. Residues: CASSFGWGQGGNQPQHF.

The CDR3 sequence: CASSSDRISNYGYTF. The CDR3 DNA reads as TGTGCCAGTAGTAGCGACAGAATCTCTAACTATGGCTACACCTTC. The J gene is TRBJ1-2, the V gene TRBV19; D perhaps matches TRBD1 (5 bases). The germline CDR1 and CDR2 sequences are LNHDA and SQIVND (reference sequence). The CDR3 length is 15 residues. Trimming shortened V by 4 bases and J by 0 bases, and 12 bases separated the two germline ends.

CDR3 region: CASSPYRGRGQYNEQFF. DNA of the CDR3: TGTGCCAGCTCACCCTACCGAGGGCGGGGCCAGTACAATGAGCAGTTCTTC. V is TRBV18 and J is TRBJ2-1; D possibly corresponds to TRBD2 (6 bases). Germline V gene sequence: CDR1 KGHSH, CDR2 LQKENI. The V gene lost 3 bases and the J gene lost 4 bases, with 19 bases spanning the gap. The length of the CDR3 is 17 residues.

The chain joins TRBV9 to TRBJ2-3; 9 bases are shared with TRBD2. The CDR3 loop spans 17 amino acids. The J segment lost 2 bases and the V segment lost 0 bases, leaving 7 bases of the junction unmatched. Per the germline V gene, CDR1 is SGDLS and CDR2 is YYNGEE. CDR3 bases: TGTGCCAGCAGCGTAGGGCTAGCGGGATCTTCCACAGATACGCAGTATTTT. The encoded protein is CASSVGLAGSSTDTQYF.

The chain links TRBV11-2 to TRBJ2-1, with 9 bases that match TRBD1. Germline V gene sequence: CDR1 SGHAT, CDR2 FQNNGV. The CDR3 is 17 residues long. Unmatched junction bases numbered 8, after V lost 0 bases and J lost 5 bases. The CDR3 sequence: CASSLELRDRVNNEQFF. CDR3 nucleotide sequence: TGTGCCAGCAGCTTAGAATTAAGGGACAGGGTCAACAATGAGCAGTTCTTC.

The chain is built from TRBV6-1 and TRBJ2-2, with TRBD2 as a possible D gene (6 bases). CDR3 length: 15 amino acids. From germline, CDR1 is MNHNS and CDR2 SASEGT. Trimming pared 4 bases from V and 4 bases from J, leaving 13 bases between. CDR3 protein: CASSVRPGATGELFF. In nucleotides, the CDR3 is TGTGCCAGCAGTGTACGGCCGGGAGCCACCGGGGAGCTGTTTTTT.

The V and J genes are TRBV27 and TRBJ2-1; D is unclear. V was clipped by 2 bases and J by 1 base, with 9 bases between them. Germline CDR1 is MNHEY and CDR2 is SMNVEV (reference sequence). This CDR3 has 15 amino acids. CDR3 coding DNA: TGTGCCAGCAGTTTAATACTGCAATCCTACAATGAGCAGTTCTTC. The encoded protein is CASSLILQSYNEQFF.

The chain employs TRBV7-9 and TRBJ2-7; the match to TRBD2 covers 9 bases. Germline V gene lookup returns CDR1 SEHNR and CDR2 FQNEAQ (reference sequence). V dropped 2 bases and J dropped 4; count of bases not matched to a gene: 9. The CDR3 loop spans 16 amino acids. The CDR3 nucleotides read TGTGCCAGCAGCTTAACGTCCGGACTAGCGAGGTACGAGCAGTACTTC. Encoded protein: CASSLTSGLARYEQYF.

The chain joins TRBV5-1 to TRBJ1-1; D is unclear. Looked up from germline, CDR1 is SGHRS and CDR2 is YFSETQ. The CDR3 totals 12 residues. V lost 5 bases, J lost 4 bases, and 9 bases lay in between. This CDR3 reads CASRFEGTEAFF. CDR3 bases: TGCGCCAGCAGGTTTGAGGGCACTGAAGCTTTCTTT. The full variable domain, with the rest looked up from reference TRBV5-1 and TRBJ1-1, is KAGVTQTPRYLIKTRGQQVTLSCSPISGHRSVSWYQQTPGQGLQFLFEYFSETQRNKGNFPGRFSGRQFSNSRSEMNVSTLELGDSALYLCASRFEGTEAFFGQGTRLTVV.

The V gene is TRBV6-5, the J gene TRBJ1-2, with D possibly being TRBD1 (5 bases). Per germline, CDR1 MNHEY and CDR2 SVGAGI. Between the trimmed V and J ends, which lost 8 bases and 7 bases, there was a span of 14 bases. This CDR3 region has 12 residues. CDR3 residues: CASVSGIGGYTF. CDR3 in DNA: TGTGCCAGCGTATCAGGGATAGGTGGCTACACCTTC.

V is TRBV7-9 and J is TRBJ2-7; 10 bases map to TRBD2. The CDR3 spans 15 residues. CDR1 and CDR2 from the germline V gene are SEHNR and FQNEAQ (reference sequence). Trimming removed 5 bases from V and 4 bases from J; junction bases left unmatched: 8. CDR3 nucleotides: TGTGCCAGCAGCCACCGACTAGCGGGTGTTTACGAGCAGTACTTC. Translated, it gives CASSHRLAGVYEQYF.

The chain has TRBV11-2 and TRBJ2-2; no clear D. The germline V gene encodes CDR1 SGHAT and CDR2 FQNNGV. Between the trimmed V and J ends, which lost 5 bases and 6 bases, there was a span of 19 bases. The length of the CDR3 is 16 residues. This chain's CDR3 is CASSPTGYSFAGELFF. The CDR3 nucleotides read TGTGCCAGCAGCCCAACTGGGTACAGCTTCGCCGGGGAGCTGTTTTTT. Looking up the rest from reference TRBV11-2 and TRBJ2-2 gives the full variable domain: EAGVAQSPRYKIIEKRQSVAFWCNPISGHATLYWYQQILGQGPKLLIQFQNNGVVDDSQLPKDRFSAERLKGVDSTLKIQPAKLEDSAVYLCASSPTGYSFAGELFFGEGSRLTVL.

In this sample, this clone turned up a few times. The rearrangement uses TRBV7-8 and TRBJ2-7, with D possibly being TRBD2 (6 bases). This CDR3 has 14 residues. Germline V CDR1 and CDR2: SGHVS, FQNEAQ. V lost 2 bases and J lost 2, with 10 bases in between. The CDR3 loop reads CASSLRGGTYEQYF. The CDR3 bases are TGTGCCAGCAGCTTACGGGGCGGGACCTACGAGCAGTACTTC.

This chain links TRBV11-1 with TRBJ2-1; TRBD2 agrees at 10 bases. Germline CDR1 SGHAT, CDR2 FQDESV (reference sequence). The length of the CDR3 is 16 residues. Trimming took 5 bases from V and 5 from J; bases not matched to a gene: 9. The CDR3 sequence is CASSHLAGALDNEQFF. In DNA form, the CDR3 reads TGTGCCAGCAGCCACCTAGCGGGAGCCCTAGACAATGAGCAGTTCTTC.

The DNA for the CDR3 is TGTGCCTGGAGTGTAGGAGGGGCCGGCTACACCTTC. It encodes CAWSVGGAGYTF. V is TRBV30 and J is TRBJ1-2, with TRBD1 as a possible D gene (5 bases). Germline V CDR1 and CDR2: GTSNPN, SVGIG (reference sequence). Trimming stripped 0 bases from V and 8 bases from J, with 10 bases between. This CDR3 is 12 amino acids long.